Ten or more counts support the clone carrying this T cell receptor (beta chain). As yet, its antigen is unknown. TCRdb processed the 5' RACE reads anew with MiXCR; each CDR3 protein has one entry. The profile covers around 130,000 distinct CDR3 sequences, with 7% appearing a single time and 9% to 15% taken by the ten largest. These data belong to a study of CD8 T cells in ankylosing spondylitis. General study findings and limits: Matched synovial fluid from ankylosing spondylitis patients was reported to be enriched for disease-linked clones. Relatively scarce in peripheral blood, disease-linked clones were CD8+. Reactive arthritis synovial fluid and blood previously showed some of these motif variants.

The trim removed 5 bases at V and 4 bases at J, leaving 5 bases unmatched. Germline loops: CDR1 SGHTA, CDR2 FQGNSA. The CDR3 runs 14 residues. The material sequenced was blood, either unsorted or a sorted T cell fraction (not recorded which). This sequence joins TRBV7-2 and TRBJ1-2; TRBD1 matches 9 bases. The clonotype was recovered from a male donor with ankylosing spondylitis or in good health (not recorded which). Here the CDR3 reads CASSLGQGIYGYTF. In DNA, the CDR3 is TGTGCCAGCAGCCTGGGACAGGGTATCTATGGCTACACCTTC.